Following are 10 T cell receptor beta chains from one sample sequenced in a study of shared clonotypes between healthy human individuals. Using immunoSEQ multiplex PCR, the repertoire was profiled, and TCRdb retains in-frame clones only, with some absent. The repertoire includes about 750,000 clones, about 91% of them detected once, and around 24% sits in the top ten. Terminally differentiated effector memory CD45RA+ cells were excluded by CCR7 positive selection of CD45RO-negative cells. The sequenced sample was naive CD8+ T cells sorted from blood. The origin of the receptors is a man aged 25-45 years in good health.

CDR3: CASSVEGTFGEAFF. CDR3 nucleotides: TGTGCCAGCAGCGTGGAGGGGACCTTCGGGGAAGCTTTCTTT. The chain couples TRBV9 to TRBJ1-1, with D perhaps TRBD1 (5 bases). The V gene lost 2 bases and the J gene lost 8 bases, with 16 bases spanning the gap. The CDR3 totals 14 residues. CDR1 and CDR2 from the germline V gene are SGDLS and YYNGEE.

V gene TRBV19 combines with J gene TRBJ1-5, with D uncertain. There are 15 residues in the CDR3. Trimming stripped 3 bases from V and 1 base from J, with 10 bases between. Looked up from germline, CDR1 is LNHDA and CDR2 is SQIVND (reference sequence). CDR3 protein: CASSMLGMSNQPQHF. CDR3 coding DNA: TGTGCCAGTAGTATGTTAGGGATGAGCAATCAGCCCCAGCATTTT.

CDR3 DNA: TGTGCCAGCAGCTTGTCGGACAGGAACAATGAGCAGTTCTTC. It translates to CASSLSDRNNEQFF. The genes are TRBV5-4 and TRBJ2-1; TRBD1 matches 7 bases. The V segment lost 1 base and the J segment 5 bases; nucleotides outside the gene matches: 3. CDR1 is SGHNT and CDR2 is YYREEE in the germline V gene (reference sequence). The CDR3 sequence is 14 residues long.

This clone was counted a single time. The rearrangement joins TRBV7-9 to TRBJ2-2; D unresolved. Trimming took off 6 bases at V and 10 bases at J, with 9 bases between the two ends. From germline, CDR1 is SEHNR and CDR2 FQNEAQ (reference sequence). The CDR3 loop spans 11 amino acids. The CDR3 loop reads CASRGSAELFF. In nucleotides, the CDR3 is TGTGCCAGCAGAGGGTCGGCGGAGCTGTTTTTT.

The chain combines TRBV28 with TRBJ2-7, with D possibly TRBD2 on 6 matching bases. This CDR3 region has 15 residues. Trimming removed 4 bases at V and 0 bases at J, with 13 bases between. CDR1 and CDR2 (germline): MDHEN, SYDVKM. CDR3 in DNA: TGTGCCAGCAGTTACGGGACTGGAAGCTCCTACGAGCAGTACTTC. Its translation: CASSYGTGSSYEQYF.

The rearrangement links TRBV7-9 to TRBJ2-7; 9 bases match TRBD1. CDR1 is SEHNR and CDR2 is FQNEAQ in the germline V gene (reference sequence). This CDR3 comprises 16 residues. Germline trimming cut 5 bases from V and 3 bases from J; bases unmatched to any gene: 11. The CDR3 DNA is TGTGCCAGCAGCCCTCGACAGGGGGTGAACCACTACGAGCAGTACTTC. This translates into CASSPRQGVNHYEQYF.

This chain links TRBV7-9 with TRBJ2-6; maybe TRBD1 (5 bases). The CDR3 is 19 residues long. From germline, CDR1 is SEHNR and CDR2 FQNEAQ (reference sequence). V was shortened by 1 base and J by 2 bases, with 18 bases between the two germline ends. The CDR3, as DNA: TGTGCCAGCAGCTTAGGGGCTCCAGGGCTAACTCCTGGGGCCAACGTCCTGACTTTC. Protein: CASSLGAPGLTPGANVLTF.

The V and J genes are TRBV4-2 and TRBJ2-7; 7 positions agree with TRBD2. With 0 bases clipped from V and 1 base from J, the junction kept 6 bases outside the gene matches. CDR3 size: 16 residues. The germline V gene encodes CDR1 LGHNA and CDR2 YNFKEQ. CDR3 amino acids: CASSQDLLANSYEQYF. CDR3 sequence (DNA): TGTGCCAGCAGCCAAGATTTACTAGCGAATTCCTACGAGCAGTACTTC.

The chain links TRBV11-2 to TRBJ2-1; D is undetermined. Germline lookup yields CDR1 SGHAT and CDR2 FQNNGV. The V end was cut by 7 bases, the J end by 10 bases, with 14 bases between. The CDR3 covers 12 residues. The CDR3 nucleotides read TGTGCCAGCACCCTTCTCCGGTCCGAGCAGTTCTTC. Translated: CASTLLRSEQFF.

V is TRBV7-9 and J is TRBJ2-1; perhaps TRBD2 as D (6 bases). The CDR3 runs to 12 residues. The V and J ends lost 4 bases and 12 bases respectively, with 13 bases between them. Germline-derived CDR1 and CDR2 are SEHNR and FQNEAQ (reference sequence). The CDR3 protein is CASSSRLVGQFF. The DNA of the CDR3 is TGTGCCAGCAGCTCGCGACTAGTTGGGCAGTTCTTC.